The T cell receptor beta chain described here comes from a study of vaccination and CD4 T cells after COVID-19. About the study: Two of the convalescents were Hispanic, and convalescents were six males and four females.

Once obtained from cultured CD4+ T cells, the DNA was sequenced using the Oncomine TCR Beta short-read assay. MiXCR, applied by TCRdb to the PCR reads, yields one record per CDR3 protein. Here the sample spans about 26,000 distinct CDR3 sequences, 64% being singletons. Treatment reported: roughly 11-day PBMC culture with coronavirus spike peptide pools or control peptides (ViraFEST assay). The positive PCR dates, which preceded the US Alpha, Beta and Delta variants, fell between March and December 2020. The CDR3 has 13 amino acids. CDR1 and CDR2 (germline): SGHTA, FQGTGA. This clonotype has a handful of counts. Its antigen is undetermined.

This sequence joins TRBV7-3 and TRBJ1-5, with D possibly being TRBD1 (5 bases). Input material: CD4+ T cells from blood, cultured in vitro. The receptor was isolated from a human donor who had recovered from COVID-19. The CDR3 is CVSHSGVYQPQHF. Written as DNA, the CDR3 is TGTGTCTCGCATTCGGGGGTCTATCAGCCCCAGCATTTT.